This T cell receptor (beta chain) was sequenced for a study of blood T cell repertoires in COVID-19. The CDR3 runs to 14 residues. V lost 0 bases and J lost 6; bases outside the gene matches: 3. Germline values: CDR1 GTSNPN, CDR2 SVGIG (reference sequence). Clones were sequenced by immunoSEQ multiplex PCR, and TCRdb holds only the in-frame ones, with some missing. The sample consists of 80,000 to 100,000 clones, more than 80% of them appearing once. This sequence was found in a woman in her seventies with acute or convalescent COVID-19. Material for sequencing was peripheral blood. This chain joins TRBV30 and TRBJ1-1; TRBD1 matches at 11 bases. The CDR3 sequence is CAWSVGQGAAEAFF. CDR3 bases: TGTGCCTGGAGTGTAGGACAGGGGGCAGCTGAAGCTTTCTTT.